This TCR beta chain was documented in a study of response to subunit inactivated influenza vaccine (dated by TCRdb to between 2018 and 2020). With respect to the entire study: Deep quantitative T cell receptor repertoire profiling was used in the study to track responses to a trivalent subunit inactivated influenza vaccine.

Receptor libraries were prepared by RT-PCR. The run used an Illumina HiSeq 2500. TCRdb applied fastp at Q25 and MiXCR to the public reads, then kept only in-frame beta chains. Every distinct CDR3 protein forms one entry, paired with its most common genes and DNA. Here the sample has more than 700,000 distinct CDR3 sequences; around 20% occur a single time. 9.5% to 13% of the sample rests with the top ten. The study at large found these results: It was suggested by the authors that each seasonal influenza vaccination may recruit only a limited number of new T cells.

Via the germline V gene, CDR1 is SGHDT and CDR2 YYEEEE. For this chain, trimming is 4 bases at the V end and 7 bases at the J end, and the number of junction bases without a gene match is 5. From its cysteine to its phenylalanine, the CDR3 spans 13 amino acids. The entry retains the CDR3 DNA only, 39 bases that are in frame from base 1. This clonotype was seen more than once but under ten times. Its binding antigen is unknown. Base quality data are lacking; no much larger clone is found one base away. Sample: PBMCs from blood, taken about 5 days after vaccination. The chain employs TRBV5-6 and TRBJ1-2; the central 9 bases match TRBD1. This receptor was identified in a man over 45 who received an inactivated influenza vaccine. Donor details come from another sample of the same person, matched by shared clones. The sequenced DNA: TGTGCCAGCAGCCCACAGGGGGCCGGTGGCTACACCTTC. It translates as CASSPQGAGGYTF. Outside the CDR3, residues come from the reference TRBV5-6 and TRBJ1-2 proteins, so the full variable domain is: DAGVTQSPTHLIKTRGQQVTLRCSPKSGHDTVSWYQQALGQGPQFIFQYYEEEERQRGNFPDRFSGHQFPNYSSELNVNALLLGDSALYLCASSPQGAGGYTFGSGTRLTVV.